A selection of T cell receptor beta chains follows, all from one sample in a study of blood T cell repertoires in COVID-19. Using immunoSEQ multiplex PCR, the repertoire was profiled, and TCRdb retains in-frame clones only, with some absent. The repertoire has roughly 300,000 clones, more than 75% of them found once; the top ten carry approximately 1%. The sequencing sample was made of PBMCs or T cells enriched from blood (not recorded which). The receptors were sampled from a woman aged 30 to 39 who had recovered from COVID-19. CDR3s include the opening cysteine and the closing phenylalanine or tryptophan. Each record gives: clone size, J gene, V gene, D gene, CDR3 DNA, CDR3 protein. The D gene is left open where the match is weak. Part of the rows lack a size; the others show once, few, many or a class for expanded clones.

- | TRBJ2-7 | TRBV28 | - | TGTGCCAGCAGACACGGACGGTCCTCAGGGACTGCTTCCTCCTACGAGCAGTACTTC | CASRHGRSSGTASSYEQYF
- | TRBJ2-7 | TRBV24-1 | - | TGTGCCACCAGTGATCCAGGGGTAGAAGAGCAGTACTTC | CATSDPGVEEQYF
- | TRBJ1-4 | TRBV2 | - | TGTGCCAGCAGCCAGATTCTCGGAGTTAATGAAAAACTGTTTTTT | CASSQILGVNEKLFF
- | TRBJ2-7 | TRBV2 | - | TGTGCCAGCAGGTCGGACAGATCCTACGAGCAGTACTTC | CASRSDRSYEQYF
- | TRBJ2-2 | TRBV19 | - | TGTGCCAGTAGTAGGACAGCTACGAACACCGGGGAGCTGTTTTTT | CASSRTATNTGELFF
- | TRBJ1-4 | TRBV10-2 | - | TGCGCCAGCGGGTCAGCGCCCGTCACTAATGAAAAACTGTTTTTT | CASGSAPVTNEKLFF
few | TRBJ1-1 | TRBV21-1 | - | TGTGCCAGCAGCAAATTCTCGCAGGGGTTGGTATGGAACACTGAAGCTTTCTTT | CASSKFSQGLVWNTEAFF
- | TRBJ2-1 | TRBV5-1 | - | TGCGCCAGCAGCTTGGACCCGACTACAAATGAGCAGTTCTTC | CASSLDPTTNEQFF
- | TRBJ2-3 | TRBV28 | - | TGTGCCAGCAGTTCAATTACACATACGCAGTATTTT | CASSSITHTQYF
- | TRBJ2-7 | TRBV5-1 | - | TGCGCCAGCAGCTTGGGCGGGCGGACGAACGAGCAGTACTTC | CASSLGGRTNEQYF
- | TRBJ1-1 | TRBV11-2 | TRBD1 | TGTGCCAGCAGCCCCTGGGGTTTGGGGACAGGGGTCACTGAAGCTTTCTTT | CASSPWGLGTGVTEAFF
- | TRBJ2-6 | TRBV27 | TRBD1 | TGTGCCAGCAGTTCCCGGACAGGGTCCAACGTCCTGACTTTC | CASSSRTGSNVLTF
- | TRBJ1-1 | TRBV18 | TRBD1 | TGTGCCAGCTCACCCGCGACAGGGGGCACTGAAGCTTTCTTT | CASSPATGGTEAFF
once | TRBJ1-4 | TRBV28 | TRBD1 | TGTGCCAGCGGACCCGGGACAGGAAATGAAAAACTGTTTTTT | CASGPGTGNEKLFF
- | TRBJ1-5 | TRBV28 | TRBD1 | TGTGCCAGCTTTACAGGGGGCGGGGATCAGCCCCAGCATTTT | CASFTGGGDQPQHF
- | TRBJ2-3 | TRBV11-2 | TRBD2 | TGTGCCAGCAGCTCGAGCGGGGGGGCTTATAGCACAGATACGCAGTATTTT | CASSSSGGAYSTDTQYF
once | TRBJ2-7 | TRBV6-1 | TRBD1 | TGTGCCAGCAGTGAAGGGACAGGCACCTACGAGCAGTACTTC | CASSEGTGTYEQYF
- | TRBJ1-2 | TRBV29-1 | - | TGCAGCGCACTAACGGGGGGCGCAGGCTATGGCTACACCTTC | CSALTGGAGYGYTF
- | TRBJ2-4 | TRBV7-4 | - | TGTGCCAGCAGCTTACATGGAAGGCCCCACTATCTAGCCAAAAACATTCAGTACTTC | CASSLHGRPHYLAKNIQYF
- | TRBJ2-5 | TRBV7-8 | TRBD2 | TGTGCCAGCAGCCTAAACGGTGTCCTAGCGGGGGGGCGGGAGACCCAGTACTTC | CASSLNGVLAGGRETQYF
- | TRBJ2-3 | TRBV28 | - | TGTGCCAGCAGTTTTAGGGGTTTTAGGGAAGATACGCAGTATTTT | CASSFRGFREDTQYF
- | TRBJ2-3 | TRBV3-1/TRBV3-2 | - | TGTGCCAGCAGCCATTCCCAGCGCGGAAGGACAGATACGCAGTATTTT | CASSHSQRGRTDTQYF
few | TRBJ1-2 | TRBV28 | TRBD1 | TGTGCCAGCATTACGGACAGGGGGGCCTATGGCTACACCTTC | CASITDRGAYGYTF
- | TRBJ2-5 | TRBV28 | TRBD2 | TGTGCCAGCAGCCCACATGAGGGACTAGCGGGAGTTAACCAAGAGACCCAGTACTTC | CASSPHEGLAGVNQETQYF
once | TRBJ1-1 | TRBV7-8 | TRBD1 | TGTGCCAGCAGCCTCGAGGTGATGGGACAGGGGAAGACTGACACTGAAGCTTTCTTT | CASSLEVMGQGKTDTEAFF
once | TRBJ2-7 | TRBV6-5 | - | TGTGCCAGCAGTCTCACCGGGACATTAGGCTACGAGCAGTACTTC | CASSLTGTLGYEQYF
once | TRBJ2-7 | TRBV4-3 | TRBD1 | TGCGCCAGCAGCCAGGGTGTAGGACAGGGGGCTTCTTTGCAGTACTTC | CASSQGVGQGASLQYF
- | TRBJ1-4 | TRBV9 | - | TGTGCCAGCAGCCCGATGACAGCAGATAATGAAAAACTGTTTTTT | CASSPMTADNEKLFF
- | TRBJ1-2 | TRBV6-6 | - | TGTGCCAGCAGTCAACGGGAGGGTCCCTATGGCTACACCTTC | CASSQREGPYGYTF
- | TRBJ2-5 | TRBV7-2 | - | TGTGCCAGCAGCCAACGCCCCCAGGGGCGCGGGGAGACCCAGTACTTC | CASSQRPQGRGETQYF
once | TRBJ2-7 | TRBV5-1 | - | TGCGCCAGCAGCTTGGGTCTACGGGGTACCTACGAGCAGTACTTC | CASSLGLRGTYEQYF
many | TRBJ1-1 | TRBV27 | TRBD1 | TGTGCCAGCAGTTCCGGGGCAGGGGGCGTTTGGACTGAAGCTTTCTTT | CASSSGAGGVWTEAFF
- | TRBJ1-2 | TRBV4-2 | - | TGTGCCAGCAGCCAAGATGTCGACGCCAGGGCTTGGGCTGGCTACACCTTC | CASSQDVDARAWAGYTF
- | TRBJ1-1 | TRBV2 | - | TGTGCCAGCGGGGGCAGGACTGAAGCTTTCTTT | CASGGRTEAFF
- | TRBJ1-1 | TRBV28 | - | TGTGCCAGCAGTTTCCGGAGGAGGAACACTGAAGCTTTCTTT | CASSFRRRNTEAFF
- | TRBJ2-3 | TRBV7-8 | TRBD2 | TGTGCCAGCACCCTTAGGCGGGGGGGCACAGATACGCAGTATTTT | CASTLRRGGTDTQYF
few | TRBJ1-5 | TRBV28 | - | TGTGCCAGCAGTTTGGTCTCGGGACAAGATCAGCCCCAGCATTTT | CASSLVSGQDQPQHF
- | TRBJ2-5 | TRBV29-1 | - | TGCAGCCTTTCGTCCCAAGAGACCCAGTACTTC | CSLSSQETQYF
- | TRBJ2-5 | TRBV18 | - | TGTGCCAGCTCACCATATGGCAGAAAGGAGACCCAGTACTTC | CASSPYGRKETQYF
- | TRBJ2-5 | TRBV5-5 | - | TGTGCCAGCAGCTCTGACTCTTTCGGGACCCAGTACTTC | CASSSDSFGTQYF
- | TRBJ2-1 | TRBV6-2/TRBV6-3 | TRBD1 | TGTGCCAGCAGTTCCCGGACAGGGGTGTTCTACAATGAGCAGTTCTTC | CASSSRTGVFYNEQFF
- | TRBJ1-5 | TRBV30 | - | TGTGCCTGGAGCCGAACAGGGTTTAGCAATCAGCCCCAGCATTTT | CAWSRTGFSNQPQHF
- | TRBJ1-1 | TRBV2 | TRBD1 | TGTGCCACCCCGGACAGGGGAAGAGTAGCTTTCTTT | CATPDRGRVAFF
- | TRBJ2-7 | TRBV9 | TRBD1 | TGTGCCAGCAGCGCCTGGACAGGGCCCGGAGGCGAGCAGTACTTC | CASSAWTGPGGEQYF
- | TRBJ2-4 | TRBV27 | - | TGTGCCAGCAGCCGCACGGGGGACAAAAACATTCAGTACTTC | CASSRTGDKNIQYF
- | TRBJ2-3 | TRBV2 | TRBD2 | TGTGCCAGCAGCGAGACAAGGCTAGCGGGGGGGGCAGATACGCAGTATTTT | CASSETRLAGGADTQYF